The 15 T cell receptor beta chains below all came from one sample that was sequenced in a study of blood T cell repertoires in COVID-19. Sequencing used immunoSEQ multiplex PCR; TCRdb keeps in-frame clones, though not all of them. The sample records some 350,000 clones, about 89% being singletons. The sequencing sample was made of peripheral blood. These TCRs come from a woman aged 25 to 39 with COVID-19, enrolled during active disease.

This chain connects TRBV19 to TRBJ1-5; D is ambiguous. Germline V gives CDR1 LNHDA, CDR2 SQIVND (reference sequence). The CDR3 spans 12 residues. V lost 3 bases and J lost 4, with 4 bases in between. CDR3 coding DNA: TGTGCCAGTAGTATTAATAATCAGCCCCAGCATTTT. Residues: CASSINNQPQHF.

The chain combines TRBV10-2 with TRBJ1-2; D possibly corresponds to TRBD1 (6 bases). The V gene's germline CDR1 is WSHSY and CDR2 SAAADI. This CDR3 is built from 14 residues. V lost 2 bases and J lost 2, with 9 bases in between. CDR3 sequence reads: CASSEPGGNYGYTF. DNA of the CDR3: TGCGCCAGCAGTGAGCCGGGGGGCAACTATGGCTACACCTTC.

The gene calls are TRBV6-1 and TRBJ1-5; maybe TRBD1 (6 bases). The germline CDR1 and CDR2 sequences are MNHNS and SASEGT. V gave up 2 bases and J gave up 4 bases, with 15 bases separating them. CDR3 size: 16 residues. The CDR3 bases are TGTGCCAGCAGTGAAATAGGCAGGGGCAGGAATCAGCCCCAGCATTTT. Residues: CASSEIGRGRNQPQHF.

J is TRBJ2-5 and V is TRBV7-6; D not resolved. Germline CDR1 SGHVS, CDR2 FNYEAQ. CDR3 length equals 16 residues. Trimming removed 2 bases at V and 5 bases at J, with 18 bases between. DNA for the CDR3: TGTGCCAGCAGCTTATCCTCGGGTGGCCTCGGGGAGACCCAGTACTTC. This codes for CASSLSSGGLGETQYF.

This sequence joins TRBV6-1 and TRBJ1-2; TRBD1 agrees at 7 bases. The CDR3 is made up of 16 amino acids. The J segment lost 4 bases and the V segment lost 2 bases, leaving 10 bases of the junction unmatched. Germline V CDR1 and CDR2: MNHNS, SASEGT. This CDR3 reads CASSESGAGGIYGYTF. CDR3 nucleotide sequence: TGTGCCAGCAGTGAAAGTGGGGCAGGGGGGATCTATGGCTACACCTTC.

This clone was seen just once. The chain carries TRBV12-3 or TRBV12-4 and TRBJ2-1, with D possibly TRBD2 on 6 matching bases. With 4 bases removed from V and 10 bases from J, the gap between germline ends came to 11 bases. The CDR3 contains 12 residues. The CDR3 bases are TGTGCCAGCAGTTCCAGCGGGCCCGAGCAGTTCTTC. Translated: CASSSSGPEQFF.

The rearrangement links TRBV3-1 (or the pseudogene TRBV3-2) to TRBJ2-2, with no clear D. The CDR3 consists of 17 residues. Germline V gene data show CDR1 as LGHDT and CDR2 as YNNKEL (reference sequence). With 2 bases removed from V and 0 bases from J, the gap between germline ends came to 13 bases. The CDR3 spells CASSQPNSHSNTGELFF. The CDR3 nucleotides read TGTGCCAGCAGCCAACCAAACAGCCATTCGAACACCGGGGAGCTGTTTTTT.

The gene calls are TRBV4-3 and TRBJ2-1; 7 bases match TRBD2. The V gene end was trimmed by 2 bases and the J gene end by 4 bases; junction bases not matched to a gene: 8. Germline V gene sequence: CDR1 LGHNA, CDR2 YSLEER. This CDR3 has 16 amino acids. CDR3 sequence: CASSQRSSGEYNEQFF. The CDR3 bases are TGCGCCAGCAGCCAAAGGTCGAGCGGGGAATACAATGAGCAGTTCTTC.

V is TRBV5-1 and J is TRBJ1-5, with TRBD1 identical over 7 bases. V shed 0 bases, J shed 4 bases, and the junction held 4 bases outside the gene matches. This CDR3 is built from 15 residues. Germline-derived CDR1 and CDR2 are SGHRS and YFSETQ. CDR3 region: CASSLDGGQNQPQHF. The CDR3, as DNA: TGCGCCAGCAGCTTGGATGGGGGACAGAATCAGCCCCAGCATTTT. The full variable domain, in which reference TRBV5-1 and TRBJ1-5 provide the parts outside the CDR3, is KAGVTQTPRYLIKTRGQQVTLSCSPISGHRSVSWYQQTPGQGLQFLFEYFSETQRNKGNFPGRFSGRQFSNSRSEMNVSTLELGDSALYLCASSLDGGQNQPQHFGDGTRLSIL.

The chain uses TRBV10-3 and TRBJ1-2; the D gene is possibly TRBD1 (6 bases). CDR1 is ENHRY and CDR2 is SYGVKD in the germline V gene. The CDR3 sequence is 15 residues long. V lost 0 bases and J 2 bases, leaving 10 bases between the germline ends. CDR3: CAISESGTFNYGYTF. CDR3 nucleotides: TGTGCCATCAGTGAGTCGGGGACATTCAACTATGGCTACACCTTC.

The chain recombines TRBV4-3 with TRBJ2-7; TRBD2 agrees at 8 bases. This CDR3 comprises 17 residues. V lost 4 bases and J lost 1; bases outside the gene matches: 12. CDR1 LGHNA and CDR2 YSLEER come from the germline V gene. The CDR3 nucleotides are TGCGCCAGCAGCCGTACAGCGGGGGCCCTAACTTCCTACGAGCAGTACTTC. Encoded protein: CASSRTAGALTSYEQYF.

The rearrangement joins TRBV2 to TRBJ1-4; 7 nucleotides match TRBD1. Germline V lookup: CDR1 SNHLY, CDR2 FYNNEI. J was trimmed by 4 bases and V by 5 bases; bases with no gene match: 7. This CDR3 comprises 15 residues. The CDR3, as DNA: TGTGCCAGCAGTCCCAATCGACAGGGTAATGAAAAACTGTTTTTT. It specifies CASSPNRQGNEKLFF.

The chain recombines TRBV3-1 (or the pseudogene TRBV3-2) with TRBJ1-6; TRBD1 aligns across 8 bases. This CDR3 spans 13 amino acids. Germline CDR1 and CDR2: LGHDT and YNNKEL (reference sequence). With V trimmed by 7 bases and J by 5 bases, 1 base remained unmatched. CDR3 loop: CASKQGDNSPLHF. CDR3 in DNA: TGTGCCAGCAAACAGGGGGATAATTCACCCCTCCACTTT.

This clone was detected only once. CDR3 DNA sequence: TGTGCCAGCAGCCGAACTACAGGGGAGGACACGCAGTATTTT. Amino acids: CASSRTTGEDTQYF. The rearrangement links TRBV7-9 to TRBJ2-3, with a tentative D call TRBD1 (7 bases). With 5 bases removed from V and 9 bases from J, the gap between germline ends came to 18 bases. The CDR3 covers 14 residues. CDR1 SEHNR and CDR2 FQNEAQ come from the germline V gene (reference sequence).

This clone was picked up one time. The V and J genes are TRBV25-1 and TRBJ2-1, with D tentatively TRBD2 (7 bases). The CDR3 is 13 amino acids. Germline V gene sequence: CDR1 MGHDK, CDR2 SYGVNS. With 4 bases removed from V and 6 bases from J, the gap between germline ends came to 10 bases. The DNA of the CDR3 is TGTGCCAGCAGTGTGGGGGGGCGCAATGAGCAGTTCTTC. Protein sequence: CASSVGGRNEQFF.